One TCR beta chain is described in this entry. Antigen specificity is unknown. From the 5' RACE reads, TCRdb called clonotypes with MiXCR, one entry per CDR3 protein. The repertoire includes about 330,000 distinct CDR3 sequences, 8% of them detected once, and 14% to 15% sits in the top ten. Trimming took 6 bases from V and 2 from J; bases not matched to a gene: 9. Germline V gene data show CDR1 as ENHRY and CDR2 as SYGVKD. The CDR3 consists of 16 residues. This entry is derived from a study of CD8 T cells in ankylosing spondylitis. General observations from the study: Blood of patients with ankylosing spondylitis appeared to be characterized by a TCR beta motif of about eight highly homologous variants.

This clonotype originated in a male donor with ankylosing spondylitis. Sequencing was done on a sample of blood, either unsorted or a sorted T cell fraction (not recorded which). The chain has TRBV10-3 and TRBJ2-3, with TRBD1 matching 9 bases. The CDR3 sequence: CAIRPRTGDPTDTQYF. CDR3 coding DNA: TGTGCCATCAGACCCCGGACAGGGGACCCCACAGATACGCAGTATTTT.